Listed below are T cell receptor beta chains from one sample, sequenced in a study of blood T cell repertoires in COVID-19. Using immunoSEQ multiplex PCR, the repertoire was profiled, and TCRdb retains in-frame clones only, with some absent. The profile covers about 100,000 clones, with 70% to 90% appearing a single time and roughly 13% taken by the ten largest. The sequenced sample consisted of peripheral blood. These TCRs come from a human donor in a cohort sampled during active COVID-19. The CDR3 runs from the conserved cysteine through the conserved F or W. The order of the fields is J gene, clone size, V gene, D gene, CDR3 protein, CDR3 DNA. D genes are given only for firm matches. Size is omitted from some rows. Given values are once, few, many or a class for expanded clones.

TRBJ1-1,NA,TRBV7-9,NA,CASSFTANTEAFF,TGTGCCAGCAGCTTTACTGCGAACACTGAAGCTTTCTTT
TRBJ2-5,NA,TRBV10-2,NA,CASSLNSIRETQYF,TGCGCCAGCAGCCTAAATAGCATTCGGGAGACCCAGTACTTC
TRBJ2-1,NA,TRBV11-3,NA,CASSLDYQTGYNEQFF,TGTGCCAGCAGCTTAGACTACCAGACAGGCTACAATGAGCAGTTCTTC
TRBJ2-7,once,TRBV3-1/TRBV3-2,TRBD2,CASSQSLLAGLEQYF,TGTGCCAGCAGCCAATCCTTACTAGCGGGGTTGGAGCAGTACTTC
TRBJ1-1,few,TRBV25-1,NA,CASTWGAGTEAFF,TGTGCCAGCACCTGGGGCGCGGGGACTGAAGCTTTCTTT
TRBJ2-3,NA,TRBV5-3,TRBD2,CARGATSRKTDTQYF,TGTGCCAGAGGGGCGACTAGCAGAAAAACCGATACGCAGTATTTT
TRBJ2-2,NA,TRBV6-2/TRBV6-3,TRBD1,CASSYGFGTGHTGELFF,TGTGCCAGCAGTTACGGGTTTGGGACAGGACACACCGGGGAGCTGTTTTTT
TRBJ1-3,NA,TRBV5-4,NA,CASSGDKTGNTIYF,TGTGCCAGCAGCGGCGACAAAACTGGAAACACCATATATTTT
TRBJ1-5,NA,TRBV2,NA,CASRLGGLLGHQPQHF,TGTGCCAGCAGACTTGGAGGCCTACTTGGCCACCAGCCCCAGCATTTT
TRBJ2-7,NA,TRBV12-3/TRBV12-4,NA,CASSSSYEQYF,TGTGCCAGCAGTTCTAGCTACGAGCAGTACTTC
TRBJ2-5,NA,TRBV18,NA,CASSPIASQETQYF,TGTGCCAGCTCACCAATTGCGTCCCAAGAGACCCAGTACTTC
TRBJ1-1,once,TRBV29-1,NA,CSVEAQQGITEAFF,TGCAGCGTTGAAGCTCAGCAGGGTATCACTGAAGCTTTCTTT
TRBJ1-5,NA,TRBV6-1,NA,CASSGPIHGGLSNQPQHF,TGTGCCAGCAGTGGCCCGATACATGGGGGCCTGAGCAATCAGCCCCAGCATTTT
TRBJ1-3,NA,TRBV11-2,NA,CASSQARFSGNTIYF,TGTGCCAGCAGCCAGGCACGTTTCTCTGGAAACACCATATATTTT
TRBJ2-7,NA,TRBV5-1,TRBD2,CASSLVAGKSSYEQYF,TGCGCCAGCAGCTTGGTAGCGGGGAAGAGCTCCTACGAGCAGTACTTC
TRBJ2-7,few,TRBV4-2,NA,CASSQSGGSSYEQYF,TGTGCCAGCAGCCAGTCCGGAGGGAGCTCCTACGAGCAGTACTTC
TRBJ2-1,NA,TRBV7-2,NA,CASSFPSIGEQFF,TGTGCCAGCAGCTTTCCAAGCATCGGGGAGCAGTTCTTC
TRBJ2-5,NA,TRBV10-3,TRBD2,CAISDLGASGRVLRQETQYF,TGTGCCATCAGTGATCTAGGGGCTAGCGGGAGGGTTCTGCGGCAAGAGACCCAGTACTTC
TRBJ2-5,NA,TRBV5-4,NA,CASSLAGRGETQYF,TGTGCCAGCAGCTTGGCAGGTCGGGGAGAGACCCAGTACTTC
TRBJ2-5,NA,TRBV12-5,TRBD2,CASGQIAGVAETQYF,TGTGCTAGTGGTCAGATAGCGGGAGTCGCGGAGACCCAGTACTTC
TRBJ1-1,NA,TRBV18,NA,CASSPGQNTEAFF,TGTGCCAGCTCACCCGGACAGAACACTGAAGCTTTCTTT
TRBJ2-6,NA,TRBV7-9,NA,CASSSTTSTGANVLTF,TGTGCCAGCAGCAGCACAACTAGTACTGGGGCCAACGTCCTGACTTTC
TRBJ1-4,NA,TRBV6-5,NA,CASSFRVENEKLFF,TGTGCCAGCAGTTTCCGAGTTGAGAATGAAAAACTGTTTTTT
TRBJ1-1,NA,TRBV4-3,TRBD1,CASSRSTGGEAFF,TGCGCCAGCAGCCGATCGACAGGGGGTGAAGCTTTCTTT
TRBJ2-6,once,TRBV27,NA,CASSLMESFLSGANVLTF,TGTGCCAGCAGTTTAATGGAGTCATTTCTCTCTGGGGCCAACGTCCTGACTTTC
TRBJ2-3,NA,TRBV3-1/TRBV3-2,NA,CASSPGTSTDTQYF,TGTGCCAGCAGCCCCGGGACTAGCACAGATACGCAGTATTTT
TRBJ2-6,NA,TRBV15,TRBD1,CATSYYPPGTVGSGANVLTF,TGTGCCACCAGCTACTACCCTCCCGGGACAGTCGGTTCTGGGGCCAACGTCCTGACTTTC
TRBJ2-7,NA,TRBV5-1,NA,CASSLEGQPRVTEQYF,TGCGCCAGCAGCTTGGAAGGACAACCTCGGGTTACCGAGCAGTACTTC
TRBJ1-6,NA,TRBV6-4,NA,CASRATSYNSPLHF,TGTGCCAGCAGAGCAACCTCCTATAATTCACCCCTCCACTTT
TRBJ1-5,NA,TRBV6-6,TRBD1,CASSFLGTGNQPQHF,TGTGCCAGCAGTTTTCTTGGGACAGGCAATCAGCCCCAGCATTTT
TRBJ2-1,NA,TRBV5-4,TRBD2,CASSFSGSEEFF,TGTGCCAGCAGCTTTAGCGGGAGTGAAGAGTTCTTC
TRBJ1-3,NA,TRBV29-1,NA,CSGGHSGNTIYF,TGCAGCGGCGGACACTCTGGAAACACCATATATTTT
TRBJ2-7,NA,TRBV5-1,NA,CASNHAGTSSSYEQYF,TGCGCCAGCAACCATGCCGGGACTTCGAGCTCCTACGAGCAGTACTTC
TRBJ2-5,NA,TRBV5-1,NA,CASSQGQYQETQYF,TGCGCCAGCAGCCAAGGACAGTACCAAGAGACCCAGTACTTC
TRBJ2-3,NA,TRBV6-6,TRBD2,CAGGTSGGADTQYF,TGTGCCGGAGGGACTAGCGGGGGGGCGGATACGCAGTATTTT
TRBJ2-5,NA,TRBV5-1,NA,CASKGAEETQYF,TGCGCCAGCAAAGGGGCGGAAGAGACCCAGTACTTC
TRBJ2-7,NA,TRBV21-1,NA,CASSKGTGDRTSAFYEQYF,TGTGCCAGCAGCAAAGGTACAGGGGACAGGACTAGCGCTTTCTACGAGCAGTACTTC
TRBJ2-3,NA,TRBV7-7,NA,CASSRRPGPDTQYF,TGTGCTAGCAGCCGCCGTCCAGGTCCAGATACGCAGTATTTT
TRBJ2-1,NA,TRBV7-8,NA,CASSLVQGLHEQFF,TGTGCCAGCAGCTTAGTTCAGGGCCTCCATGAGCAGTTCTTC
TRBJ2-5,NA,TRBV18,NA,CASSPPSVSQETQYF,TGTGCCAGCTCACCCCCGTCGGTATCACAAGAGACCCAGTACTTC
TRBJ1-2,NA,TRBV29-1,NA,CSVAEGTGDTF,NA
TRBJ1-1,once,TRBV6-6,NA,CASSRSSSEAFF,TGTGCCAGCTCCCGCTCCAGTTCTGAAGCTTTCTTT
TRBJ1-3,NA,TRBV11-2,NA,CASRQGGGNTIYF,TGTGCCAGCAGGCAGGGAGGTGGAAACACCATATATTTT